Described below is a single TCR beta chain sequence and its context. The source of the sample is a study of T cell repertoires in cytomegalovirus infection. In the study overall: Indications came from public TCR beta signatures; they pointed to CMV infection and to a matching HLA type.

With 6 bases removed from V and 8 bases from J, the gap between germline ends came to 17 bases. Germline-derived CDR1 and CDR2 are MDHEN and SYDVKM. The CDR3 covers 14 residues. TCRdb independently ran MiXCR on the reads; one entry per CDR3 protein. The sample holds around 250,000 distinct CDR3 sequences, about a sixth seen once. The sequence was collected from a human donor in good health (CMV status not recorded). Some clones in this sample may be carry-over from other donors' samples. This chain connects TRBV28 to TRBJ2-4; D unclear. The material sequenced was CD8+ T cells from PBMCs. CDR3 residues: CASRPFLSGDIQYF. CDR3 sequence (DNA): TGTGCCAGCAGGCCCTTCCTGTCTGGGGACATTCAGTACTTC.